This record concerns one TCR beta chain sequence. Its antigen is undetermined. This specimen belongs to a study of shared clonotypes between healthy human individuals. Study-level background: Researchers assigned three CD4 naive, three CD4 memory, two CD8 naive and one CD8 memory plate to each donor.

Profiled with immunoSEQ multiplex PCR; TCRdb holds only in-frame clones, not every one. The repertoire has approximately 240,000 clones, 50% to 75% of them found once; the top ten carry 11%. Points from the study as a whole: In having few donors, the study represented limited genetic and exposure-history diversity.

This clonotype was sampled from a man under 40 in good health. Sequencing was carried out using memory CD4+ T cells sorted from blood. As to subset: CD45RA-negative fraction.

The DNA for the CDR3 is TGTGCCAGCAGCCGCCCCATGGATTACGAGCAGTACTTC. Translating it yields CASSRPMDYEQYF. The chain uses TRBV5-4 and TRBJ2-7; D ambiguous. The germline CDR1 and CDR2 sequences are SGHNT and YYREEE (reference sequence). This CDR3 has 13 amino acids. Between the trimmed V and J ends, which lost 4 bases and 4 bases, there was a span of 12 bases. Full variable domain (remainder filled in from reference TRBV5-4 and TRBJ2-7): ETGVTQSPTHLIKTRGQQVTLRCSSQSGHNTVSWYQQALGQGPQFIFQYYREEENGRGNFPPRFSGLQFPNYSSELNVNALELDDSALYLCASSRPMDYEQYFGPGTRLTVT.